Ten or more counts support the clone carrying this T cell receptor beta chain. TCRdb independently ran MiXCR on the RT-PCR reads; one entry per CDR3 protein. The sample carries approximately 520,000 distinct CDR3 sequences, about 25% recorded once. The record originates from a study of response to subunit inactivated influenza vaccine. Trimming pared 0 bases from V and 7 bases from J, leaving 19 bases between. The CDR3 is 16 amino acids. This TCR came from a man aged 50-59 years who received an inactivated influenza vaccine. Sequences were derived from CD4+ T cells sorted from PBMCs, sampled roughly 5 days after vaccination. The chain carries TRBV12-3 or TRBV12-4 and TRBJ2-7; D is tentatively TRBD1 or TRBD2 (5 bases each). This chain's CDR3 is CASSLAHRNPGGEQYF. The CDR3 coding sequence is TGTGCCAGCAGTTTAGCCCACAGGAACCCTGGGGGAGAGCAGTACTTC.